This T cell receptor beta chain is drawn from a study of cytomegalovirus exposure and HLA in healthy donors. This clone was detected only a few times. The CDR3 sequence is 15 residues long. Germline CDR1 SGHAT, CDR2 FQNNGV. Trimming stripped 4 bases from V and 3 bases from J, with 15 bases between. Generated by immunoSEQ multiplex PCR, the TCRdb table keeps only in-frame clones and is missing some. The table records 190,000 or so clones, about 86% of them present only once. The specimen sequenced was PBMCs. The clonotype originates from a woman between 18 and 30 years old in good health and CMV-seropositive. This sequence joins TRBV11-2 and TRBJ1-1; D unclear. As DNA, the CDR3 is TGTGCCAGCAGCTCTCGCATCCGGCGGCACACTGAAGCTTTCTTT. This sequence encodes CASSSRIRRHTEAFF.